The 28 T cell receptor beta chains in this list originate from one sample, sequenced in a study of blood T cell repertoires in COVID-19. TCRdb's table, derived via immunoSEQ multiplex PCR, lists solely in-frame clones and lacks some. Of more than 350,000 clones listed, around 89% are singletons. Sequenced input: PBMCs or T cells enriched from blood (not recorded which). These receptors originate from a man between 18 and 35 years old who had recovered from COVID-19.

The rearrangement uses TRBV6-2 or TRBV6-3 and TRBJ2-7, with TRBD1 identical over 7 bases. This CDR3 has 14 residues. V lost 5 bases to trimming and J lost 2 bases; unmatched junction nucleotides: 6. Germline V lookup: CDR1 MNHEY, CDR2 SVGEGT. CDR3 coding DNA: TGTGCCAGCAGTCAAGGGACAGCGACCTACGAGCAGTACTTC. It codes for CASSQGTATYEQYF.

V is TRBV18 and J is TRBJ2-1; the D is unclear. From germline, CDR1 is KGHSH and CDR2 LQKENI. CDR3 size: 12 residues. Trimming removed 3 bases from V and 7 bases from J, with 7 bases in between. CDR3: CASSPVQNEQFF. The DNA of the CDR3 is TGTGCCAGCTCACCGGTACAGAATGAGCAGTTCTTC.

The chain links TRBV7-9 to TRBJ2-2; a weak D match, TRBD1 (6 bases). Trimming took off 6 bases at V and 2 bases at J, with 10 bases between the two ends. Germline CDR1 reads SEHNR; CDR2 reads FQNEAQ (reference sequence). This CDR3 is 14 amino acids long. The CDR3 spells CASSSGTNTGELFF. CDR3 nucleotide sequence: TGTGCCAGCAGTTCGGGGACAAACACCGGGGAGCTGTTTTTT.

The V and J genes are TRBV7-3 and TRBJ2-7, with D possibly TRBD1 on 6 matching bases. The germline gives CDR1 SGHTA, CDR2 FQGTGA. CDR3 length: 14 amino acids. V dropped 5 bases and J dropped 0 bases, with 11 bases sitting between them. The CDR3 reads CASSPTGTSYEQYF. Written as DNA, the CDR3 is TGTGCCAGCAGCCCTACAGGGACCTCCTACGAGCAGTACTTC.

V is TRBV19 and J is TRBJ2-1; D uncertain. CDR1 is LNHDA and CDR2 is SQIVND in the germline V gene (reference sequence). The CDR3 length is 16 residues. V was shortened by 7 bases and J by 0 bases, with 16 bases between the two germline ends. For the CDR3, the DNA is TGTGCCAGTATTTTGACTCCCTCTGCCTCCTACAATGAGCAGTTCTTC. Translated, it gives CASILTPSASYNEQFF.

The V call is TRBV3-1 (or the pseudogene TRBV3-2), the J call TRBJ1-1; the D is unclear. Germline lookup yields CDR1 LGHDT and CDR2 YNNKEL (reference sequence). The CDR3 extends over 14 amino acids. The ends were cut back, 2 bases at V and 0 bases at J, with 7 bases in the middle. The CDR3 sequence is CASSQRSLNTEAFF. DNA for the CDR3: TGTGCCAGCAGCCAACGGAGCTTGAACACTGAAGCTTTCTTT.

The chain joins TRBV2 to TRBJ1-1, with TRBD1 matching over 8 bases. CDR3 length equals 13 residues. The germline gives CDR1 SNHLY, CDR2 FYNNEI. J was trimmed by 5 bases and V by 7 bases; bases with no gene match: 6. CDR3 in amino acids: CASTSQGATEAFF. CDR3 nucleotide sequence: TGTGCCAGCACTTCTCAGGGGGCGACTGAAGCTTTCTTT.

V is TRBV11-2 and J is TRBJ2-1; D remains ambiguous. CDR1 and CDR2 (germline): SGHAT, FQNNGV. This CDR3 region has 14 residues. V lost 5 bases, J lost 6 bases, and 14 bases lay in between. CDR3 residues: CASSQQLVGNEQFF. The CDR3 nucleotides read TGTGCCAGCAGCCAGCAGCTAGTTGGCAATGAGCAGTTCTTC.

The J gene is TRBJ2-1, the V gene TRBV24-1, with TRBD2 identical over 7 bases. This CDR3 spans 16 amino acids. Germline V gene data show CDR1 as KGHDR and CDR2 as SFDVKD. The V and J ends lost 3 bases and 4 bases, in that order; junction bases with no gene match: 8. DNA of the CDR3: TGTGCCACCAGTGATGGAGCGGGGCCTAGGTACAATGAGCAGTTCTTC. It encodes CATSDGAGPRYNEQFF.

The genes are TRBV27 and TRBJ2-1; 7 bases fit TRBD1. The CDR3 runs to 15 residues. Germline trimming cut 5 bases from V and 3 bases from J; bases unmatched to any gene: 7. CDR1 MNHEY and CDR2 SMNVEV come from the germline V gene (reference sequence). The CDR3 reads CASSLGTVFYNEQFF. CDR3 DNA: TGTGCCAGCAGTCTGGGGACAGTCTTCTACAATGAGCAGTTCTTC.

The rearrangement links TRBV5-6 to TRBJ1-2; D might be TRBD1 (6 bases). The V gene's germline CDR1 is SGHDT and CDR2 YYEEEE. CDR3 length equals 13 residues. V lost 2 bases to trimming and J lost 4 bases, with 9 bases between them. CDR3 residues: CASSFGQSYGYTF. In nucleotides, the CDR3 is TGTGCCAGCAGCTTTGGACAGTCCTATGGCTACACCTTC.

The chain uses TRBV5-1 and TRBJ2-1; 9 positions match TRBD2. The CDR3 has 16 residues. The germline CDR1 and CDR2 sequences are SGHRS and YFSETQ. J gave up 4 bases and V 1 base, and 6 bases lay outside the gene matches. This CDR3 is CASSLQTSGLYNEQFF. The CDR3 DNA is TGCGCCAGCAGCTTGCAGACTAGCGGCCTTTACAATGAGCAGTTCTTC.

This rearrangement joins TRBV30 to TRBJ2-5; D uncertain. Trimming removed 1 base at V and 4 bases at J, with 7 bases between. CDR3 length equals 12 residues. Germline CDR1 is GTSNPN and CDR2 is SVGIG (reference sequence). The CDR3: CAWSGPRETQYF. In nucleotides, the CDR3 is TGTGCCTGGAGTGGGCCAAGAGAGACCCAGTACTTC. The whole variable domain, remainder taken from reference TRBV30 and TRBJ2-5, is SQTIHQWPATLVQPVGSPLSLECTVEGTSNPNLYWYRQAAGRGLQLLFYSVGIGQISSEVPQNLSASRPQDRQFILSSKKLLLSDSGFYLCAWSGPRETQYFGPGTRLLVL.

The rearrangement links TRBV7-9 to TRBJ1-5; D unresolved. Trimming pared 5 bases from V and 0 bases from J, leaving 14 bases between. CDR3 length: 16 amino acids. Germline V gene lookup returns CDR1 SEHNR and CDR2 FQNEAQ (reference sequence). This CDR3 reads CASSRGTTHSNQPQHF. In nucleotides, the CDR3 is TGTGCCAGCAGCCGTGGCACCACACATAGCAATCAGCCCCAGCATTTT.

This clone was detected once. This sequence joins TRBV27 and TRBJ1-5, with TRBD1 matching 8 bases. V gave up 0 bases and J gave up 5 bases; unmatched junction bases: 6. The CDR3 is 16 residues long. The germline gives CDR1 MNHEY, CDR2 SMNVEV (reference sequence). CDR3 bases: TGTGCCAGCAGTTTATCGCCGACAGGGGAAGATCAGCCCCAGCATTTT. This translates into CASSLSPTGEDQPQHF.

The CDR3 DNA is TGTGCCACCAGCAGAGTACCGGGACAGAGCTCTGGGGCCAACGTCCTGACTTTC. This gives the protein CATSRVPGQSSGANVLTF. The chain is built from TRBV15 and TRBJ2-6; 7 positions match TRBD1. Per the germline V gene, CDR1 is LNHNV and CDR2 is YYDKDF (reference sequence). The CDR3 length is 18 residues. With V trimmed by 1 base and J by 0 bases, 6 bases remained unmatched.

The rearrangement uses TRBV7-9 and TRBJ2-2; possibly TRBD1 for D (5 bases). Germline V gives CDR1 SEHNR, CDR2 FQNEAQ (reference sequence). Trimming took off 2 bases at V and 1 base at J, with 8 bases between the two ends. The CDR3 is 15 residues long. The CDR3: CASSLRQRNTGELFF. The CDR3 coding sequence is TGTGCCAGCAGCTTACGACAGAGGAACACCGGGGAGCTGTTTTTT. The variable domain in full, with the rest retrieved from reference TRBV7-9 and TRBJ2-2, is DTGVSQNPRHKITKRGQNVTFRCDPISEHNRLYWYRQTLGQGPEFLTYFQNEAQLEKSRLLSDRFSAERPKGSFSTLEIQRTEQGDSAMYLCASSLRQRNTGELFFGEGSRLTVL.

J is TRBJ1-2 and V is TRBV2; D is uncertain. The V gene lost 6 bases and the J gene lost 8 bases, with 4 bases spanning the gap. CDR1 and CDR2 from the germline V gene are SNHLY and FYNNEI. CDR3 size: 9 residues. CDR3 protein: CASSPGYTF. Written as DNA, the CDR3 is TGTGCCAGCAGCCCGGGCTACACCTTC.

V is TRBV29-1 and J is TRBJ2-3; D might be TRBD2 (6 bases). This CDR3 region has 14 residues. V dropped 6 bases and J dropped 4 bases, with 17 bases sitting between them. Germline V gives CDR1 SQVTM, CDR2 ANQGSEA. This CDR3 reads CSVGDWVDPDTQYF. The CDR3 DNA sequence: TGCAGCGTCGGGGACTGGGTCGACCCAGATACGCAGTATTTT.

The chain recombines TRBV2 with TRBJ1-2; 7 bases align to TRBD1. The germline V gene encodes CDR1 SNHLY and CDR2 FYNNEI. This CDR3 contains 13 residues. V shed 4 bases, J shed 4 bases, and the junction held 3 bases outside the gene matches. The CDR3 region has the DNA TGTGCCAGCAGTGGACAGGGCTTCTATGGCTACACCTTC. The encoded protein is CASSGQGFYGYTF.

Only one count was recorded for this clone. This chain connects TRBV9 to TRBJ2-3, with unresolved D. CDR3 length equals 14 residues. V lost 2 bases to trimming and J lost 2 bases, with 9 bases between them. The germline V gene has CDR1 SGDLS and CDR2 YYNGEE. CDR3 sequence reads: CASSVARDTDTQYF. The CDR3 bases are TGTGCCAGCAGCGTTGCGCGTGACACAGATACGCAGTATTTT. Using reference TRBV9 and TRBJ2-3 for the parts outside the CDR3, the full variable domain is DSGVTQTPKHLITATGQRVTLRCSPRSGDLSVYWYQQSLDQGLQFLIQYYNGEERAKGNILERFSAQQFPDLHSELNLSSLELGDSALYFCASSVARDTDTQYFGPGTRLTVL.

Ten or more counts support this clone. The J gene is TRBJ1-5, the V gene TRBV2; 9 bases are a match to TRBD1. V shed 3 bases, J shed 5 bases, and the junction held 5 bases outside the gene matches. Germline assignment: CDR1 SNHLY and CDR2 FYNNEI. This CDR3 has 15 residues. This CDR3 reads CASSDLTGGYQPQHF. The CDR3 DNA reads TGTGCCAGCAGTGACCTTACAGGGGGCTATCAGCCCCAGCATTTT.

The V gene is TRBV18, the J gene TRBJ2-7, with D possibly TRBD2 on 5 matching bases. The CDR3 is 14 residues long. CDR1 KGHSH and CDR2 LQKENI come from the germline V gene. V was clipped by 1 base and J by 4 bases, with 11 bases between them. In nucleotides, the CDR3 is TGTGCCAGCTCACCACATCGCGGGTTGTACGAGCAGTACTTC. Protein product: CASSPHRGLYEQYF.

The chain has TRBV18 and TRBJ2-5; the match to TRBD2 covers 11 bases. The CDR3 runs to 16 residues. The V gene's germline CDR1 is KGHSH and CDR2 LQKENI. V was pared by 1 base and J by 2 bases, with 3 bases of the junction left unmatched. CDR3 sequence reads: CASSPRLAGKQETQYF. CDR3 in DNA: TGTGCCAGCTCACCACGACTAGCGGGGAAACAAGAGACCCAGTACTTC.

The rearrangement links TRBV28 to TRBJ1-4; D perhaps matches TRBD1 (5 bases). The germline gives CDR1 MDHEN, CDR2 SYDVKM. The CDR3 consists of 15 residues. V shed 6 bases and J shed 7 bases, with 18 bases lying between them. The CDR3 sequence is CASSTSTGVIEKLFF. CDR3 DNA: TGTGCCAGCAGCACAAGCACGGGGGTGATTGAAAAACTGTTTTTT.

This sequence joins TRBV30 and TRBJ2-7, with TRBD1 matching 10 bases. The CDR3 length is 16 residues. V trimming: 2 bases; J trimming: 2 bases; junction bases outside the gene matches: 9. Germline V gene sequence: CDR1 GTSNPN, CDR2 SVGIG (reference sequence). The CDR3 sequence: CAWSPTGTGVAYEQYF. CDR3 bases: TGTGCCTGGAGTCCTACCGGGACAGGGGTTGCCTACGAGCAGTACTTC.

V and J are TRBV18 and TRBJ1-2; 10 positions agree with TRBD1. V lost 5 bases and J lost 6; bases outside the gene matches: 9. The germline V gene has CDR1 KGHSH and CDR2 LQKENI. This CDR3 spans 15 amino acids. CDR3 loop: CASSSNRDRGNGYTF. The CDR3 coding sequence is TGTGCCAGCTCATCAAACCGGGACAGGGGAAATGGCTACACCTTC.

This clone was observed a few times. This chain connects TRBV28 to TRBJ1-3; D is unresolved. CDR1 is MDHEN, CDR2 SYDVKM, per germline. Trimming took 5 bases from V and 12 from J, leaving 20 bases between them. The CDR3 totals 14 residues. Written as DNA, the CDR3 is TGTGCCAGCAGTCGGAGCAGCCCCTCGAATATCATATATTTT. Protein sequence: CASSRSSPSNIIYF.